This passage covers 23 T cell receptor beta chains from one sample sequenced in a study of blood T cell repertoires in COVID-19. Produced via immunoSEQ multiplex PCR; TCRdb's table is partial and in-frame only. This table holds over 350,000 clones, 88% found once. Material for sequencing was PBMCs or T cells enriched from blood (not recorded which). These receptors came from a woman aged 25 to 39 with acute COVID-19.

The chain carries TRBV5-1 and TRBJ2-2; 9 nucleotides line up with TRBD2. CDR1 SGHRS and CDR2 YFSETQ come from the germline V gene. The CDR3 has 16 residues. The junction had 5 bases not matched to a gene; V was cut back by 0 bases and J by 5 bases. As DNA, the CDR3 is TGCGCCAGCAGCTTGGCCCTAGCGGGGAGAACCGGGGAGCTGTTTTTT. It is translated as CASSLALAGRTGELFF.

V usage is TRBV4-2 and J usage is TRBJ1-1; TRBD1 agrees at 8 bases. The junction had 4 bases not matched to a gene; V was cut back by 2 bases and J by 5 bases. The CDR3 length is 14 residues. From germline, CDR1 is LGHNA and CDR2 YNFKEQ. The CDR3 DNA follows: TGTGCCAGCAGCCAAATGGACAGGGAGACTGAAGCTTTCTTT. It translates to CASSQMDRETEAFF.

This clone was counted a few times. The chain carries TRBV10-1 and TRBJ2-1; 12 bases match TRBD2. The V gene end was trimmed by 5 bases and the J gene end by 5 bases; junction bases not matched to a gene: 4. Germline V lookup: CDR1 WNHNN, CDR2 SYGVQD (reference sequence). The CDR3 length is 15 residues. The DNA for the CDR3 is TGCGCCAGCAGTCCTACTAGCGGGGGGCACAATGAGCAGTTCTTC. Its translation: CASSPTSGGHNEQFF.

The chain employs TRBV9 and TRBJ2-2, with 9 bases matching TRBD2. This CDR3 has 18 residues. V gave up 3 bases and J gave up 4 bases; unmatched junction bases: 13. Germline CDR1 and CDR2: SGDLS and YYNGEE. CDR3 residues: CASSAEHVAGVLTGELFF. In nucleotides, the CDR3 is TGTGCCAGCAGCGCCGAGCATGTAGCGGGGGTCCTCACCGGGGAGCTGTTTTTT.

The chain couples TRBV5-1 to TRBJ1-1, with 11 bases lining up with TRBD1. Germline V gene data show CDR1 as SGHRS and CDR2 as YFSETQ. The CDR3 runs to 17 residues. The junction had 9 bases not matched to a gene; V was cut back by 4 bases and J by 1 base. The CDR3 is CASSPGTGGRRNTEAFF. In DNA, the CDR3 is TGCGCCAGCAGCCCGGGGACAGGGGGAAGGAGGAACACTGAAGCTTTCTTT.

The genes are TRBV20-1 and TRBJ2-5; 8 positions agree with TRBD2. With 3 bases clipped from V and 4 bases from J, the junction kept 13 bases outside the gene matches. The CDR3 covers 16 residues. Germline CDR1 DFQATT, CDR2 SNEGSKA (reference sequence). The CDR3 DNA follows: TGCAGTGCTAGTCCGGGACTAGGAGGTTCAGGAGAGACCCAGTACTTC. It yields the protein CSASPGLGGSGETQYF.

The chain carries TRBV6-2 or TRBV6-3 and TRBJ1-5; 8 nucleotides agree with TRBD1. J gave up 1 base and V 5 bases, and 7 bases lay outside the gene matches. The CDR3 is 16 residues long. Germline CDR1 reads MNHEY; CDR2 reads SVGEGT. The CDR3 spells CASSPGGKRSNQPQHF. The CDR3 DNA reads TGTGCCAGCAGTCCAGGGGGCAAACGAAGCAATCAGCCCCAGCATTTT.

CDR3 sequence (DNA): TGCGCCAGCAGCCTTCCCGACAGGGAGGCCAATCAGCCCCAGCATTTT. Translation: CASSLPDREANQPQHF. This chain joins TRBV5-1 and TRBJ1-5; 7 bases fit TRBD1. V was clipped by 4 bases and J by 3 bases; unmatched bases: 10. Per the germline V gene, CDR1 is SGHRS and CDR2 is YFSETQ. This CDR3 is 16 amino acids long.

The chain is built from TRBV7-2 and TRBJ2-7; 9 bases fit TRBD1. The CDR3 is 14 residues long. J gave up 2 bases and V 5 bases, and 4 bases lay outside the gene matches. CDR1 and CDR2 from the germline V gene are SGHTA and FQGNSA. The CDR3 bases are TGTGCCAGCAGCAAGACAGGGGGACCCTACGAGCAGTACTTC. Amino acid sequence: CASSKTGGPYEQYF.

This rearrangement joins TRBV28 to TRBJ1-2, with a tentative D call TRBD1 (5 bases). Germline V CDR1 and CDR2: MDHEN, SYDVKM. Trimming shortened V by 8 bases and J by 4 bases, and 20 bases separated the two germline ends. The CDR3 sequence is 15 residues long. CDR3 in DNA: TGTGCCAGCTCACCAACCACCTCAGGGTTCTATGGCTACACCTTC. It encodes CASSPTTSGFYGYTF.

J is TRBJ1-2 and V is TRBV6-5; 8 bases map to TRBD1. The CDR3 runs 16 residues. Germline-derived CDR1 and CDR2 are MNHEY and SVGAGI. Losses at the gene ends were 2 bases for V and 1 base for J; bases not matched to a gene: 6. In DNA, the CDR3 is TGTGCCAGCAGTTACGAAGGGACAGGCCTTAACTATGGCTACACCTTC. Encoded protein: CASSYEGTGLNYGYTF.

J is TRBJ2-3 and V is TRBV5-6, with D uncertain. The length of the CDR3 is 16 residues. Germline V gene sequence: CDR1 SGHDT, CDR2 YYEEEE. V was pared by 4 bases and J by 1 base, with 16 bases between. In DNA form, the CDR3 reads TGTGCCAGCAGCCCTATAGAGCTGGGCGGCACAGATACGCAGTATTTT. This encodes CASSPIELGGTDTQYF. Supplemented by reference TRBV5-6 and TRBJ2-3, the full variable domain reads DAGVTQSPTHLIKTRGQQVTLRCSPKSGHDTVSWYQQALGQGPQFIFQYYEEEERQRGNFPDRFSGHQFPNYSSELNVNALLLGDSALYLCASSPIELGGTDTQYFGPGTRLTVL.

In its sample, this clone was seen once. The chain is built from TRBV7-3 and TRBJ1-2, with a possible D match to TRBD1 (5 bases). V was cut by 1 base and J by 9 bases, with 6 bases left in between. This CDR3 region has 11 residues. CDR1 is SGHTA and CDR2 is FQGTGA in the germline V gene. In DNA, the CDR3 is TGTGCCAGCAGCTTAAAGGGGAGCTACACCTTC. This translates into CASSLKGSYTF.

The genes are TRBV28 and TRBJ1-1; D remains ambiguous. Germline CDR1 reads MDHEN; CDR2 reads SYDVKM. The CDR3 is 13 amino acids. V was trimmed by 3 bases and J by 1 base, leaving 6 bases between them. This CDR3 is CASSFRSNTEAFF. In nucleotides, the CDR3 is TGTGCCAGCAGTTTTCGGTCGAACACTGAAGCTTTCTTT.

The chain is built from TRBV24-1 and TRBJ2-7; 9 bases are shared with TRBD1. The germline V gene encodes CDR1 KGHDR and CDR2 SFDVKD. V gave up 4 bases and J gave up 4 bases; unmatched junction bases: 4. The CDR3 covers 14 residues. The CDR3 sequence is CATSDAGTGYEQYF. For the CDR3, the DNA is TGTGCCACCAGTGACGCCGGGACAGGGTACGAGCAGTACTTC.

On this clone itself: Other DNA sequences in the same sample also yield this CDR3. The CDR3: CASSWQSNQPQHF. Written as DNA, the CDR3 is TGTGCCAGTAGTTGGCAGTCCAATCAGCCCCAGCATTTT. The genes are TRBV19 and TRBJ1-5; no definite D call. Looked up from germline, CDR1 is LNHDA and CDR2 is SQIVND (reference sequence). The CDR3 is 13 amino acids. Trimming shortened V by 5 bases and J by 3 bases, and 8 bases separated the two germline ends.

This clone was observed once. The chain links TRBV7-9 to TRBJ1-2; 9 nucleotides line up with TRBD1. CDR1 is SEHNR, CDR2 FQNEAQ, per germline (reference sequence). J gave up 7 bases and V 6 bases, and 6 bases lay outside the gene matches. The CDR3 has 13 residues. The CDR3 spells CASRTGGGSGYTF. The CDR3 DNA is TGTGCCAGCAGGACAGGGGGAGGGAGTGGCTACACCTTC.

This rearrangement joins TRBV3-1 (or the pseudogene TRBV3-2) to TRBJ1-1; TRBD1 is a possible D gene (5 bases). Germline loops: CDR1 LGHDT, CDR2 YNNKEL (reference sequence). The CDR3 sequence is 14 residues long. Trimming stripped 7 bases from V and 3 bases from J, with 15 bases between. The CDR3 spells CASTHGGLHTEAFF. The CDR3 DNA sequence: TGTGCCAGCACCCACGGGGGTCTACACACTGAAGCTTTCTTT.

This rearrangement joins TRBV27 to TRBJ1-4; D might be TRBD1 (6 bases). Germline lookup yields CDR1 MNHEY and CDR2 SMNVEV (reference sequence). V was pared by 6 bases and J by 8 bases, with 28 bases between. There are 18 residues in the CDR3. In nucleotides, the CDR3 is TGTGCCAGCAGCCAGATCCCGATGGGGACACTCTTTAGGGAAAAACTGTTTTTT. As protein: CASSQIPMGTLFREKLFF.

The gene calls are TRBV5-6 and TRBJ1-1, with 8 nucleotides matching TRBD1. CDR1 SGHDT and CDR2 YYEEEE come from the germline V gene. The J segment lost 5 bases and the V segment lost 4 bases, leaving 10 bases of the junction unmatched. The CDR3 totals 15 residues. CDR3 residues: CASSRLDRVGTEAFF. As DNA, the CDR3 is TGTGCCAGCAGCCGACTGGACAGGGTGGGGACTGAAGCTTTCTTT.

V usage is TRBV6-6 and J usage is TRBJ1-4; possibly TRBD1 for D (5 bases). Trimming removed 6 bases at V and 8 bases at J, with 19 bases between. Germline V gene lookup returns CDR1 MNHNY and CDR2 SVGAGI (reference sequence). This CDR3 region has 15 residues. Written as DNA, the CDR3 is TGTGCCAGCAGGGCAGGCGGCGGGGGAGCGGAAAAACTGTTTTTT. It translates to CASRAGGGGAEKLFF.

The CDR3 protein is CASGLVSTQGVKGYTF. CDR3 sequence (DNA): TGTGCTAGTGGTTTGGTGTCGACACAGGGGGTAAAAGGCTACACCTTC. V is TRBV12-5 and J is TRBJ1-2; 8 nucleotides agree with TRBD1. V was pared by 0 bases and J by 8 bases, with 11 bases of the junction left unmatched. The CDR3 is 16 amino acids. Germline V CDR1 and CDR2: LGHNT, FRNRAP.

With regard to this clone: The sample carries other DNA sequences with the same CDR3. This chain connects TRBV9 to TRBJ2-1; a possible D gene is TRBD2 (6 bases). Trimming pared 0 bases from V and 3 bases from J, leaving 10 bases between. This CDR3 has 15 amino acids. Germline values: CDR1 SGDLS, CDR2 YYNGEE. The DNA of the CDR3 is TGTGCCAGCAGCGTAGTTGCTAGCGACTACAATGAGCAGTTCTTC. Residues: CASSVVASDYNEQFF.